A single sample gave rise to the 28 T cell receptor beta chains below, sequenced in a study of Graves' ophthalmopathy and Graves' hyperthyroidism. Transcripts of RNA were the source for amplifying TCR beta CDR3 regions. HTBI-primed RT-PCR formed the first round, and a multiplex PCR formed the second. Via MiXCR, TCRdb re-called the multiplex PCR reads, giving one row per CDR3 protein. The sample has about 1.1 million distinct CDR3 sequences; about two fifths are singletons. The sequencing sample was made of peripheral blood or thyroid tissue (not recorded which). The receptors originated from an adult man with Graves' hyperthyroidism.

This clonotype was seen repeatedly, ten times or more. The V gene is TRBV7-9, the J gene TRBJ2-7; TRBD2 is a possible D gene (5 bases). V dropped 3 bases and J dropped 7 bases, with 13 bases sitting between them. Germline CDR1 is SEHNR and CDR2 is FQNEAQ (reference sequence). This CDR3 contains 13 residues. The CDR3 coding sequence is TGTGCCAGCAGCTTTCCCGGACGGGATGAGCAGTACTTC. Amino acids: CASSFPGRDEQYF.

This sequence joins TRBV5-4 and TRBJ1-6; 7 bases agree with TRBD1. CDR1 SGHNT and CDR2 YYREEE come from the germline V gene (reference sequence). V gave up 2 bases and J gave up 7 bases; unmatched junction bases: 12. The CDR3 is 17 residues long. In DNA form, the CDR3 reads TGTGCCAGCAGCTTATCCCCGCCGGGACAGTCGAATTCACCCCTCCACTTT. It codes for CASSLSPPGQSNSPLHF.

This CDR3 reads CSGQDSNYGYTF. The CDR3 nucleotides are TGCAGTGGCCAGGACAGTAACTATGGCTACACCTTC. J is TRBJ1-2 and V is TRBV29-1, with a tentative D call TRBD1 (6 bases). CDR1 and CDR2 (germline): SQVTM, ANQGSEA. The CDR3 runs 12 residues.

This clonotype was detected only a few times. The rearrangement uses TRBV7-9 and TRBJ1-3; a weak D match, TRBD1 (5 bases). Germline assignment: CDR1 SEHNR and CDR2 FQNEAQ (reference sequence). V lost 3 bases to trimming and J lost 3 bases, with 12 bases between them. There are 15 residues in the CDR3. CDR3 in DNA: TGTGCCAGCAGCTTGTCTGGGGCCGGTGGAAACACCATATATTTT. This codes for CASSLSGAGGNTIYF. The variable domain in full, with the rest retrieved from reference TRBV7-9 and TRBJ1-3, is DTGVSQNPRHKITKRGQNVTFRCDPISEHNRLYWYRQTLGQGPEFLTYFQNEAQLEKSRLLSDRFSAERPKGSFSTLEIQRTEQGDSAMYLCASSLSGAGGNTIYFGEGSWLTVV.

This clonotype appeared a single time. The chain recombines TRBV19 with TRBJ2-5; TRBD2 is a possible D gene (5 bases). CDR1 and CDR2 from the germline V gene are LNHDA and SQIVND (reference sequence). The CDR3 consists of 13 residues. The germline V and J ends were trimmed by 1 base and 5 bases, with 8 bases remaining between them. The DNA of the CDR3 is TGTGCCAGTAGTATAGCGGGAATCGAGACCCAGTACTTC. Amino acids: CASSIAGIETQYF. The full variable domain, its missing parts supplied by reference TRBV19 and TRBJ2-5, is DGGITQSPKYLFRKEGQNVTLSCEQNLNHDAMYWYRQDPGQGLRLIYYSQIVNDFQKGDIAEGYSVSREKKESFPLTVTSAQKNPTAFYLCASSIAGIETQYFGPGTRLLVL.

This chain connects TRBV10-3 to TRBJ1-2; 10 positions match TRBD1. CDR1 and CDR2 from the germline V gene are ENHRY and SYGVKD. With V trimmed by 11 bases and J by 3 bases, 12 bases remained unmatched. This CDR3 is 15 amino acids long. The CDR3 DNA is TGTGCCGCCCGGGACAGGGGCCAGGATGACTATGGCTACACCTTC. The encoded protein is CAARDRGQDDYGYTF.

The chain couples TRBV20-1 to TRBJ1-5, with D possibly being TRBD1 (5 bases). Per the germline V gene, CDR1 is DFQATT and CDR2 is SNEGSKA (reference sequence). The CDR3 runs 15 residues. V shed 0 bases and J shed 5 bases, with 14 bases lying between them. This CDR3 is CSARDFRVSDQPQHF. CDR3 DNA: TGCAGTGCTAGAGATTTCAGGGTCAGCGATCAGCCCCAGCATTTT.

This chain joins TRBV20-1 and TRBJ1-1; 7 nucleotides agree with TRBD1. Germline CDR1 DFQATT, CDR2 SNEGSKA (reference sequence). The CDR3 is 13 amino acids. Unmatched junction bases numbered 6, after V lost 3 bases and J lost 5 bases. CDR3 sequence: CSARDDRVTEAFF. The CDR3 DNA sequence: TGCAGTGCTAGGGATGACAGGGTGACTGAAGCTTTCTTT.

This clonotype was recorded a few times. The CDR3 DNA reads TGTGCCAGCAGCTTAGGGTCTGGGAGGGCTTTCTTT. This codes for CASSLGSGRAFF. The chain combines TRBV7-8 with TRBJ1-1; D gene unclear. Looked up from germline, CDR1 is SGHVS and CDR2 is FQNEAQ. V shed 1 base and J shed 11 bases, with 11 bases lying between them. The CDR3 loop spans 12 amino acids.

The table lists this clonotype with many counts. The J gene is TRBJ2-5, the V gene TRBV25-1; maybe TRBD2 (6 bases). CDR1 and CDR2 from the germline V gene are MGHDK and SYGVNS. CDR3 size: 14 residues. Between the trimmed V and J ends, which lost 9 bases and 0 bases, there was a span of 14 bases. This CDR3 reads CASSNSGNQETQYF. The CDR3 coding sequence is TGTGCCAGTAGTAATAGCGGAAACCAAGAGACCCAGTACTTC.

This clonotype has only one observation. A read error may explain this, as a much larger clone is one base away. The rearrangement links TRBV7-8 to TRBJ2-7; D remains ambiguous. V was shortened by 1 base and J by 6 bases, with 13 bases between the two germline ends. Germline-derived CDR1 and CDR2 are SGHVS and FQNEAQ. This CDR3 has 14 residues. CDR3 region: CASSLVLPGREQYF. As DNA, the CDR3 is TGTGCCAGCAGCTTAGTGCTACCGGGCCGCGAGCAGTACTTC.

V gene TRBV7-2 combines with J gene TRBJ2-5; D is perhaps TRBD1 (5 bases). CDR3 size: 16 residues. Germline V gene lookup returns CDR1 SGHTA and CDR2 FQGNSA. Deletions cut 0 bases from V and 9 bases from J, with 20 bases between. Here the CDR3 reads CASSLAARVDNQPQYF. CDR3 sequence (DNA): TGTGCCAGCAGCTTAGCGGCCAGGGTGGACAATCAGCCCCAGTACTTC.

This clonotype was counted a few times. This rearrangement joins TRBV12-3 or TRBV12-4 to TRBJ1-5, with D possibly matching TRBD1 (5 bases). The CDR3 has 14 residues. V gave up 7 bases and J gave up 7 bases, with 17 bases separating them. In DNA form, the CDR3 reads TGTGCCAGCACCCCCTCGGGCGCAGGGCAGCCCCAGCATTTT. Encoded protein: CASTPSGAGQPQHF.

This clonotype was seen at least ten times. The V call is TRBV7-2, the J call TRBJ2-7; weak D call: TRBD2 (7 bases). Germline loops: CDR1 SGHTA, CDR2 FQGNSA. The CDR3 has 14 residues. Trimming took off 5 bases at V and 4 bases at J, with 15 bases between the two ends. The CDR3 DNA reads TGTGCCAGCAGCCTGACTGCGGGGGCTTACGAGCAGTACTTC. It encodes CASSLTAGAYEQYF.

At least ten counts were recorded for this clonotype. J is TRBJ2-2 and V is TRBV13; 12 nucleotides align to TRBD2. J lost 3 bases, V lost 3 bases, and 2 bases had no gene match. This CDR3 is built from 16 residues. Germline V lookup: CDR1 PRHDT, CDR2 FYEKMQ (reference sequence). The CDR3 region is CASSFRLAGDTGELFF. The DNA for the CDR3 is TGTGCCAGCAGCTTCAGACTAGCGGGAGACACCGGGGAGCTGTTTTTT.

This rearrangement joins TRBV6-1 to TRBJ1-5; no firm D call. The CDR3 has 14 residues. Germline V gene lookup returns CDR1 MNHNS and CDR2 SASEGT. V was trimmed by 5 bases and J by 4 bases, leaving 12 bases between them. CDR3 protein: CASSYGVRNQPQHF. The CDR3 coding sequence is TGTGCCAGCAGTTACGGGGTCAGAAATCAGCCCCAGCATTTT.

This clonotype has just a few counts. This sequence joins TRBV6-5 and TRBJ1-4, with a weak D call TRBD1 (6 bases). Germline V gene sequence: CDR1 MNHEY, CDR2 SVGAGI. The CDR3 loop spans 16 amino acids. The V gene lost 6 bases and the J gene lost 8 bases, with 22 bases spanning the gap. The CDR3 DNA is TGTGCCAGCAGCCTCTCGCCGGTCGGGGGCTTGGAAAAACTGTTTTTT. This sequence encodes CASSLSPVGGLEKLFF.

The CDR3 spells CASSSNPGQGIEQYF. In DNA form, the CDR3 reads TGTGCCAGCAGTTCCAATCCTGGACAGGGTATTGAGCAGTACTTC. The chain couples TRBV7-2 to TRBJ2-7; 8 nucleotides agree with TRBD1. This CDR3 is built from 15 residues. J lost 7 bases, V lost 6 bases, and 14 bases had no gene match. Looked up from germline, CDR1 is SGHTA and CDR2 is FQGNSA. Drawing the rest from reference TRBV7-2 and TRBJ2-7, the complete variable domain is GAGVSQSPSNKVTEKGKDVELRCDPISGHTALYWYRQSLGQGLEFLIYFQGNSAPDKSGLPSDRFSAERTGGSVSTLTIQRTQQEDSAVYLCASSSNPGQGIEQYFGPGTRLTVT.

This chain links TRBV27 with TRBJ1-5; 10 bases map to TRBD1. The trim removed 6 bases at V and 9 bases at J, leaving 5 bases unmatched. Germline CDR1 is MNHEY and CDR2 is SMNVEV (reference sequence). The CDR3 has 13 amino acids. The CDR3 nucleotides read TGTGCCAGCAGCACGGGACAGGGGCCGCCCCAGCATTTT. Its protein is CASSTGQGPPQHF.

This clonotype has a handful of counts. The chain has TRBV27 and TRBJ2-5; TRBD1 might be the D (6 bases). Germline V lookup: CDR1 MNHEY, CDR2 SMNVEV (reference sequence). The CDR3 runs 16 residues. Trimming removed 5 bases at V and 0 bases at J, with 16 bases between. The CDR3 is CASSHLGARDQETQYF. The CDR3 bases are TGTGCCAGCAGTCACCTGGGGGCCAGGGACCAAGAGACCCAGTACTTC.

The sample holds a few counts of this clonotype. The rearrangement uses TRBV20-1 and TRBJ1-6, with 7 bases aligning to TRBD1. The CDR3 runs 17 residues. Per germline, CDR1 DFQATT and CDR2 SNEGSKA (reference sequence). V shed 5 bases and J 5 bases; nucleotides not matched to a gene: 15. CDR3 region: CSALSFRPGQNNSPLHF. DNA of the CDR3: TGCAGTGCTCTGAGCTTTAGACCGGGACAGAATAATTCACCCCTCCACTTT.

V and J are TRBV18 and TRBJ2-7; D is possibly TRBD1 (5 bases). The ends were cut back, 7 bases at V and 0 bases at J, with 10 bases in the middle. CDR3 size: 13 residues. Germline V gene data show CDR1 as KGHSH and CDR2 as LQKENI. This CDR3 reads CASFQGSSYEQYF. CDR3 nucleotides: TGTGCCAGCTTTCAGGGAAGCTCCTACGAGCAGTACTTC.

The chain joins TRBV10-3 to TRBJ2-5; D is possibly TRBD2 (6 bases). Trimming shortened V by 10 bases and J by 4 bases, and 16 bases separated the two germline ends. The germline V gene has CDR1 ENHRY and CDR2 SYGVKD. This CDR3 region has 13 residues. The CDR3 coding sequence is TGTGCCAGCAGAGAAAGGAGGGGAGAGACCCAGTACTTC. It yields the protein CASRERRGETQYF.

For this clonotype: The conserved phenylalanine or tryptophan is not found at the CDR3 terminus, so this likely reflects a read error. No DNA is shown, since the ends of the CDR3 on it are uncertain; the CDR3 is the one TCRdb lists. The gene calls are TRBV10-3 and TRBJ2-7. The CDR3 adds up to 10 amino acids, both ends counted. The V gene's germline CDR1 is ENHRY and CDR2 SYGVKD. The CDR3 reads CAISESRANT.

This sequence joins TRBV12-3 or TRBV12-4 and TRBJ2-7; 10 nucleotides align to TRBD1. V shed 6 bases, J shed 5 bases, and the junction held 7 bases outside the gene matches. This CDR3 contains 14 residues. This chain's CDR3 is CASRSGQGVNEQYF. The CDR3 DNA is TGTGCCAGCAGGTCAGGACAGGGGGTGAACGAGCAGTACTTC.

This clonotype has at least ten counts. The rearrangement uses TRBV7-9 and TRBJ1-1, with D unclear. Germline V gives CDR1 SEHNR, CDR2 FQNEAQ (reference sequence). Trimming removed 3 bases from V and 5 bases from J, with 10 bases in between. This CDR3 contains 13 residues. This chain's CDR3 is CASSFQSNTEAFF. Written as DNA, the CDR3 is TGTGCCAGCAGCTTCCAGTCGAATACTGAAGCTTTCTTT.

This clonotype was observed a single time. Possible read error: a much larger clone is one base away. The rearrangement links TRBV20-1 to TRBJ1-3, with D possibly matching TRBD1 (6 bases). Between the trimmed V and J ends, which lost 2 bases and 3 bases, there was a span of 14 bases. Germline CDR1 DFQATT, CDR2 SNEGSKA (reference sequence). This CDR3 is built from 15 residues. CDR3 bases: TGCAGTGCTAGACGCCACAGGGTCGATGGAAACACCATATATTTT. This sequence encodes CSARRHRVDGNTIYF.

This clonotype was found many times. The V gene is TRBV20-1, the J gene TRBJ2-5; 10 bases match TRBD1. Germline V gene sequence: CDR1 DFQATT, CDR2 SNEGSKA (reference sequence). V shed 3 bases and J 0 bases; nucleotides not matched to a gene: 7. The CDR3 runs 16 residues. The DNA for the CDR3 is TGCAGTGCTAGCGGCCTCGGGACAGGGGACCAAGAGACCCAGTACTTC. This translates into CSASGLGTGDQETQYF.